These T cell receptor beta chains were read from a single sample in a study of long-term antiretroviral therapy in people with HIV. Repertoires were generated with immunoSEQ multiplex PCR, while TCRdb's copy carries only in-frame clones and drops some. The table shows tens of thousands of clones, with around 80% occurring only once. The material sequenced was unsorted PBMCs, taken 0.3 years after starting antiretroviral therapy. The receptors were gathered from a man aged 50-60 years with HIV. CDR3s include the opening cysteine and the closing phenylalanine or tryptophan. D genes are given only for firm matches. For some rows the clone size is stated as once, few or many, or as a class when expanded; others skip it.

v_gene: TRBV4-3
d_gene: NA
abundance: NA
j_gene: TRBJ2-2
CDR3aa: CASSQDGQGTGELFF
CDR3nt: TGCGCCAGCAGCCAAGATGGGCAGGGGACCGGGGAGCTGTTTTTT

v_gene: TRBV23-1
d_gene: TRBD1
abundance: NA
j_gene: TRBJ2-7
CDR3aa: CASRDRAQYEQYF
CDR3nt: TGCGCCAGCAGGGACAGGGCCCAATACGAGCAGTACTTC

v_gene: TRBV11-2
d_gene: NA
abundance: once
j_gene: TRBJ1-1
CDR3aa: CASSPHGPEAFF
CDR3nt: TGTGCCAGCAGCCCGCATGGTCCGGAAGCTTTCTTT

v_gene: TRBV19
d_gene: NA
abundance: few
j_gene: TRBJ2-7
CDR3aa: CASSIGASYEQYF
CDR3nt: TGTGCCAGTAGTATCGGGGCCTCCTACGAGCAGTACTTC

v_gene: TRBV18
d_gene: NA
abundance: NA
j_gene: TRBJ1-1
CDR3aa: CASSQSIGGNTEAFF
CDR3nt: TGTGCCAGCTCACAGTCTATTGGAGGAAACACTGAAGCTTTCTTT

v_gene: TRBV19
d_gene: TRBD1
abundance: NA
j_gene: TRBJ2-7
CDR3aa: CASSISGGGYEQYF
CDR3nt: TGTGCCAGTAGTATATCAGGGGGCGGGTACGAGCAGTACTTC

v_gene: TRBV7-9
d_gene: NA
abundance: NA
j_gene: TRBJ2-5
CDR3aa: CASRSQRLGHETQYF
CDR3nt: TGTGCCAGCAGATCTCAGAGGCTGGGGCACGAGACCCAGTACTTC

v_gene: TRBV4-1
d_gene: TRBD1
abundance: once
j_gene: TRBJ2-5
CDR3aa: CASSQRDRVSETQYF
CDR3nt: TGCGCCAGCAGCCAACGTGACAGGGTATCTGAGACCCAGTACTTC

v_gene: TRBV29-1
d_gene: NA
abundance: NA
j_gene: TRBJ1-3
CDR3aa: CSFKNTAGNTIYF
CDR3nt: TGCAGCTTCAAGAACACCGCTGGAAACACCATATATTTT

v_gene: TRBV5-1
d_gene: NA
abundance: NA
j_gene: TRBJ2-5
CDR3aa: CASRSTGSGETQYF
CDR3nt: TGCGCCAGCAGGTCTACAGGGTCAGGGGAGACCCAGTACTTC

v_gene: TRBV9
d_gene: NA
abundance: once
j_gene: TRBJ2-1
CDR3aa: CASSPFLGRSLNEQFF
CDR3nt: TGTGCCAGCAGCCCCTTCTTAGGACGGAGCCTCAATGAGCAGTTCTTC

v_gene: TRBV11-2
d_gene: NA
abundance: NA
j_gene: TRBJ2-2
CDR3aa: CASSTNTGELFF
CDR3nt: TGTGCCAGCAGCACGAACACCGGGGAGCTGTTTTTT

v_gene: TRBV5-4
d_gene: NA
abundance: NA
j_gene: TRBJ1-1
CDR3aa: CASIGDGYTEAFF
CDR3nt: TGTGCCAGCATCGGGGACGGATACACTGAAGCTTTCTTT

v_gene: TRBV30
d_gene: NA
abundance: NA
j_gene: TRBJ2-7
CDR3aa: CAWKRRTPFHEQYF
CDR3nt: TGTGCCTGGAAAAGGCGGACACCTTTCCACGAGCAGTACTTC

v_gene: TRBV11-3
d_gene: NA
abundance: NA
j_gene: TRBJ1-1
CDR3aa: CASRPRGNTEAFF
CDR3nt: TGTGCCAGCCGCCCCAGGGGGAACACTGAAGCTTTCTTT

v_gene: TRBV28
d_gene: TRBD2
abundance: once
j_gene: TRBJ2-3
CDR3aa: CASSLSGRVGDTQYF
CDR3nt: TGTGCCAGCAGCCTTAGCGGGAGGGTAGGAGATACGCAGTATTTT

v_gene: TRBV6-5
d_gene: NA
abundance: NA
j_gene: TRBJ2-5
CDR3aa: CASSYSGLFQETQYF
CDR3nt: TGTGCCAGCAGTTATTCAGGGCTGTTCCAAGAGACCCAGTACTTC

v_gene: TRBV19
d_gene: TRBD1
abundance: few
j_gene: TRBJ2-7
CDR3aa: CASSPKPGQGWYEQYF
CDR3nt: TGTGCCAGTAGTCCAAAGCCGGGACAGGGTTGGTACGAGCAGTACTTC

v_gene: TRBV19
d_gene: NA
abundance: few
j_gene: TRBJ1-5
CDR3aa: CASSENRPYQPQHF
CDR3nt: TGTGCCAGTAGTGAAAATAGGCCGTATCAGCCCCAGCATTTT

v_gene: TRBV7-9
d_gene: NA
abundance: NA
j_gene: TRBJ2-3
CDR3aa: CASSSPPRTRRADTQYF
CDR3nt: TGTGCCAGCAGCTCGCCTCCCCGGACGAGGAGGGCAGATACGCAGTATTTT